This entry is about one TCR beta chain. The data were taken from a study of beta chain features in type 1 diabetes. The V end lost 0 bases, the J end lost 4 bases, and 10 bases lay between the germline ends. The CDR3 length is 15 residues. Germline loops: CDR1 LGHNA, CDR2 YSLEER. What was sequenced were expressed TCRB transcripts, since all of the isolated RNA had been reverse transcribed. The assay was immunoSEQ multiplex PCR, and TCRdb's table has in-frame clones only and misses some. The sample consists of a few hundred thousand clones, approximately 15% of them appearing once. Source material: central memory CD4+ T cells from blood. This clonotype was obtained from a young man in good health. J is TRBJ1-3 and V is TRBV4-3, with TRBD1 as a possible D gene (6 bases). This CDR3 is CASSQDSGGGNTIYF. The CDR3 DNA reads as TGCGCCAGCAGCCAAGATTCGGGGGGCGGAAACACCATATATTTT.